The 8 T cell receptor beta chains presented below share a single source sample, sequenced in a study of shared clonotypes between healthy human individuals (TCRdb year 2020). Library preparation was by the immunoSEQ multiplex PCR assay. Here the immuneACCESS table is served through TCRdb, limited to in-frame sequences with V and J called. Missing clones are a known gap in these copies; in checked studies unresolved V genes cover under half, and the rest lacks a known reason. The sample table holds roughly 2.6 million clones, of which 85% to 95% were seen once. The top ten constitute 0.13% to 0.15% of the sample. Source material: naive CD4+ T cells sorted from blood. The cell subset or site label of this sample denotes: CD45RA+ positively selected. The receptor set was obtained from a young man in good health.

This chain links TRBV4-1 with TRBJ2-2; D uncertain. The CDR3 length is 16 residues. CDR1 MGHRA and CDR2 YSYEKL come from the germline V gene. The V and J ends lost 1 base and 7 bases respectively, with 16 bases between them. CDR3 bases: TGCGCCAGCAGCCAAGGGCAGACCTCTCTTCTCGGGGAGCTGTTTTTT. This encodes CASSQGQTSLLGELFF.

This chain joins TRBV10-2 and TRBJ1-3; no firm D call. Deletions cut 10 bases from V and 0 bases from J, with 16 bases between. The CDR3 extends over 15 amino acids. CDR1 and CDR2 from the germline V gene are WSHSY and SAAADI. The CDR3 DNA reads as TGCGCCACCCCTCCTGGGCAACTCTCTGGAAACACCATATATTTT. Translation: CATPPGQLSGNTIYF.

CDR3 coding DNA: TGTGCCAGCAGTGAAGGGACAGCGCCCTCCTGGGAGACCCAGTACTTC. Its protein is CASSEGTAPSWETQYF. The chain combines TRBV2 with TRBJ2-5, with a tentative D call TRBD1 (6 bases). Germline V lookup: CDR1 SNHLY, CDR2 FYNNEI. The length of the CDR3 is 16 residues. With 1 base removed from V and 5 bases from J, the gap between germline ends came to 17 bases.

V is TRBV6-5 and J is TRBJ1-1; D is unresolved. Trimming took 2 bases from V and 1 from J, leaving 8 bases between them. CDR1 MNHEY and CDR2 SVGAGI come from the germline V gene. The CDR3 runs to 14 residues. In DNA, the CDR3 is TGTGCCAGCAGTTACGGACTAAGGAACACTGAAGCTTTCTTT. This codes for CASSYGLRNTEAFF.

The chain carries TRBV5-1 and TRBJ2-1; D tentatively fits TRBD1 or TRBD2 (5 bases each). This CDR3 contains 14 residues. V lost 4 bases to trimming and J lost 7 bases, with 15 bases between them. Germline lookup yields CDR1 SGHRS and CDR2 YFSETQ. CDR3: CASSPPGPGNEQFF. In DNA form, the CDR3 reads TGCGCCAGCAGCCCCCCGGGGCCAGGGAATGAGCAGTTCTTC.

This clone was recorded a few times. Other DNA variants within this sample encode the same CDR3. This chain joins TRBV5-4 and TRBJ2-7; 9 bases are shared with TRBD1. Unmatched junction bases numbered 4, after V lost 3 bases and J lost 3 bases. Germline-derived CDR1 and CDR2 are SGHNT and YYREEE (reference sequence). The CDR3 spans 14 residues. CDR3 sequence reads: CASSSPGQGYEQYF. The CDR3 region has the DNA TGTGCCAGCAGCTCGCCGGGACAGGGCTACGAGCAGTACTTC.

On this clone: Possible read error: a much larger clone is one base away. Different DNA sequences within this sample yield the same CDR3. The chain is built from TRBV29-1 and TRBJ1-1; D is unclear. This CDR3 has 11 residues. V lost 3 bases to trimming and J lost 2 bases, with 4 bases between them. Germline lookup yields CDR1 SQVTM and CDR2 ANQGSEA. The CDR3 coding sequence is TGCAGCGTTGAGGGAAACACTGAAGCTTTCTTT. This codes for CSVEGNTEAFF. Together with reference TRBV29-1 and TRBJ1-1, the CDR3 gives the full variable domain: SAVISQKPSRDICQRGTSLTIQCQVDSQVTMMFWYRQQPGQSLTLIATANQGSEATYESGFVIDKFPISRPNLTFSTLTVSNMSPEDSSIYLCSVEGNTEAFFGQGTRLTVV.

The chain has TRBV27 and TRBJ1-2, with 10 bases lining up with TRBD1. The V gene's germline CDR1 is MNHEY and CDR2 SMNVEV (reference sequence). The V segment lost 4 bases and the J segment 5 bases; nucleotides outside the gene matches: 4. CDR3 length: 14 residues. CDR3 sequence reads: CASSSTGGPYGYTF. The CDR3 DNA sequence: TGTGCCAGCAGTTCGACAGGGGGCCCTTATGGCTACACCTTC.